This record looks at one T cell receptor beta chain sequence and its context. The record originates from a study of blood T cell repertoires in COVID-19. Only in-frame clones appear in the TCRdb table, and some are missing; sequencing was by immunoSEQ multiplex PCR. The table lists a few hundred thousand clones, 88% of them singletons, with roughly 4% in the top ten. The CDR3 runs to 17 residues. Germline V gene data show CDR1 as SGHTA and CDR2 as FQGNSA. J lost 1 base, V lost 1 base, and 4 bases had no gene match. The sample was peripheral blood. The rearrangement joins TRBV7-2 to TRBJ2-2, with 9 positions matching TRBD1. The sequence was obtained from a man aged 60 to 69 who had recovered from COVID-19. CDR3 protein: CASSLDRGLLNTGELFF. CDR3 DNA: TGTGCCAGCAGCTTAGACAGGGGGCTACTGAACACCGGGGAGCTGTTTTTT.